The present entry profiles one T cell receptor (beta chain) with its context. Antigen specificity is unknown. Germline V lookup: CDR1 SGHTA, CDR2 FQGNSA. Germline trimming cut 6 bases from V and 6 bases from J; bases unmatched to any gene: 5. The CDR3 spans 15 residues. The sample originates from a study of radiotherapy plus CTLA-4 blockade in lung cancer. Study-level background: Patients showed objective responses in roughly 18% of cases, and disease control was achieved by approximately 33%. Study results and caveats: Radiotherapy plus ipilimumab was followed by expansion in blood of tumor-derived TCR clones. Strongest reported response predictors: early blood clone changes and post-radiation interferon-beta.

Here immunoSEQ multiplex PCR was the method, and the copy in TCRdb shows in-frame clones only, minus some. The table includes approximately 72,000 clones, roughly three quarters detected once. The chain joins TRBV7-2 to TRBJ2-2, with 12 bases identical to TRBD2. This clonotype was obtained from a human donor with non-small cell lung cancer who had a complete response to radiotherapy plus ipilimumab. Sequencing used peripheral blood, obtained from a patient treated with radiotherapy plus ipilimumab. The CDR3 DNA follows: TGTGCCAGCAGACCCGGACTAGCGGGACCCGGGGAGCTGTTTTTT. This encodes CASRPGLAGPGELFF.